The present TCR beta chain was sequenced within a study of cytomegalovirus exposure and HLA in healthy donors. Vbeta (60) and Jbeta (13) primers were used in the PCR. Produced via immunoSEQ multiplex PCR; TCRdb's table is partial and in-frame only. Here the sample spans about 190,000 clones, 70% to 80% being singletons. The CDR3 contains 11 residues. Trimming stripped 8 bases from V and 7 bases from J, with 12 bases between. Looked up from germline, CDR1 is MNHNS and CDR2 is SASEGT. With respect to this clone: The antigen is unknown.

Study-wide findings and caveats: In a later analysis, DRB1 alleles had the most associated TCRs; HLA-C alleles the fewest.

Sample: PBMCs. V is TRBV6-1 and J is TRBJ2-7, with D unclear. The origin of this receptor is a woman between 50 and 59 years old in good health and CMV-seronegative. CDR3 loop: CASSTWREQYF. The DNA for the CDR3 is TGTGCCAGCTCGACGTGGAGAGAGCAGTACTTC.